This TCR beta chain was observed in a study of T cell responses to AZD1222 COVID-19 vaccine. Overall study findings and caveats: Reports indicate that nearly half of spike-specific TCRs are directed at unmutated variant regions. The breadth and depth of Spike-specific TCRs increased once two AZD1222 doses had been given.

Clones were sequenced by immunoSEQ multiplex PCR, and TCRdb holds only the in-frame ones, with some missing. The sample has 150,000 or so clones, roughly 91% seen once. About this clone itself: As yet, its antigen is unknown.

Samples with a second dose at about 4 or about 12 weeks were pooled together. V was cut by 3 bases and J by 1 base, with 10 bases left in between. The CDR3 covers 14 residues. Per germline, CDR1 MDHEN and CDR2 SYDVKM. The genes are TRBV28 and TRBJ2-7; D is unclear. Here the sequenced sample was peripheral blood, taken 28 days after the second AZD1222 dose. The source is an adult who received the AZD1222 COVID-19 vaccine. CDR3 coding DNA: TGTGCCAGCAGTTTTCAATGGAGATCCTACGAGCAGTACTTC. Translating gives CASSFQWRSYEQYF. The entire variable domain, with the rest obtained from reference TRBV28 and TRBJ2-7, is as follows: DVKVTQSSRYLVKRTGEKVFLECVQDMDHENMFWYRQDPGLGLRLIYFSYDVKMKEKGDIPEGYSVSREKKERFSLILESASTNQTSMYLCASSFQWRSYEQYFGPGTRLTVT.